These 27 T cell receptor beta chains were all obtained from the same sample, sequenced in a study of blood T cell repertoires in COVID-19. Measured with immunoSEQ multiplex PCR; TCRdb has only the in-frame clones, and not every one. The repertoire holds under 150,000 clones, with around 86% as singletons. The sequenced sample was peripheral blood. The receptors originated from a man between 40 and 49 years old with active or convalescent COVID-19.

CDR3 nucleotide sequence: TGTGCCTGGAGTGTACACAGGGATACTAATGAAAAACTGTTTTTT. Its protein product is CAWSVHRDTNEKLFF. The chain has TRBV30 and TRBJ1-4, with D maybe TRBD1 (6 bases). V gave up 0 bases and J gave up 2 bases, with 10 bases separating them. There are 15 residues in the CDR3. Germline V lookup: CDR1 GTSNPN, CDR2 SVGIG (reference sequence).

This sequence joins TRBV12-5 and TRBJ2-2, with a possible D match to TRBD1 (6 bases). The V gene's germline CDR1 is LGHNT and CDR2 FRNRAP. This CDR3 spans 13 amino acids. In DNA, the CDR3 is TGTGCCTCCAGGGGACAAAACACCGGGGAGCTGTTTTTT. It yields the protein CASRGQNTGELFF.

The DNA of the CDR3 is TGTGCCAGCAGTGAAGCTCGGGGACAGGGGGCAGATACGCAGTATTTT. As protein: CASSEARGQGADTQYF. V and J are TRBV2 and TRBJ2-3; 11 nucleotides match TRBD1. This CDR3 is 16 amino acids long. Germline assignment: CDR1 SNHLY and CDR2 FYNNEI. Trimming removed 0 bases from V and 4 bases from J; junction bases left unmatched: 3. Variable domain in full (rest from reference TRBV2 and TRBJ2-3): EPEVTQTPSHQVTQMGQEVILRCVPISNHLYFYWYRQILGQKVEFLVSFYNNEISEKSEIFDDQFSVERPDGSNFTLKIRSTKLEDSAMYFCASSEARGQGADTQYFGPGTRLTVL.

This chain links TRBV7-9 with TRBJ2-7; D perhaps matches TRBD2 (5 bases). Per germline, CDR1 SEHNR and CDR2 FQNEAQ (reference sequence). The CDR3 has 16 amino acids. Trimming took off 5 bases at V and 5 bases at J, with 22 bases between the two ends. The CDR3: CASSLRWEYVGNEQYF. CDR3 DNA: TGTGCCAGCAGCCTAAGGTGGGAGTATGTCGGGAACGAGCAGTACTTC.

J is TRBJ1-2 and V is TRBV19, with 7 nucleotides matching TRBD1. CDR3 length: 14 residues. Trimming at V came to 4 bases and at J to 7 bases, leaving 9 bases not matched to a gene. CDR1 and CDR2 from the germline V gene are LNHDA and SQIVND (reference sequence). For the CDR3, the DNA is TGTGCCAGTAGTACAACAGGGGAATCGGGTGGCTACACCTTC. Protein product: CASSTTGESGGYTF.

The CDR3 protein is CASSLDLNSPLHF. CDR3 sequence (DNA): TGCGCCAGCAGCTTGGACCTAAATTCACCCCTCCACTTT. The chain recombines TRBV5-1 with TRBJ1-6; D gene uncertain. This CDR3 is built from 13 residues. The germline V gene encodes CDR1 SGHRS and CDR2 YFSETQ. The ends were cut back, 0 bases at V and 7 bases at J, with 5 bases in the middle.

The chain links TRBV11-2 to TRBJ1-1; TRBD1 matches 10 bases. Germline trimming cut 5 bases from V and 5 bases from J; bases unmatched to any gene: 8. The CDR3 is made up of 15 amino acids. CDR1 and CDR2 from the germline V gene are SGHAT and FQNNGV. The DNA for the CDR3 is TGTGCCAGCAGCCACCGGGACAGGGGACGGACTGAAGCTTTCTTT. Its translation: CASSHRDRGRTEAFF.

V is TRBV3-1 (or the pseudogene TRBV3-2) and J is TRBJ2-7, with TRBD1 as a possible D gene (6 bases). Germline V gene lookup returns CDR1 LGHDT and CDR2 YNNKEL (reference sequence). Trimming left V 3 bases short and J 5 bases short, with 11 bases between. The length of the CDR3 is 13 residues. CDR3 nucleotides: TGTGCCAGCAGCCACTTCAGGGACAACGAGCAGTACTTC. Translating gives CASSHFRDNEQYF.

This clone is a singleton in its sample. V gene TRBV5-4 combines with J gene TRBJ1-1, with 9 bases identical to TRBD1. The CDR3 extends over 15 amino acids. V gave up 4 bases and J gave up 4 bases; unmatched junction bases: 8. Germline lookup yields CDR1 SGHNT and CDR2 YYREEE (reference sequence). CDR3 sequence reads: CASSTEQGAITEAFF. Written as DNA, the CDR3 is TGTGCCAGCAGCACTGAACAGGGGGCAATCACTGAAGCTTTCTTT.

The V and J genes are TRBV3-1 (or the pseudogene TRBV3-2) and TRBJ2-7; D not certain. The V gene lost 4 bases and the J gene lost 1 base, with 11 bases spanning the gap. The CDR3 loop spans 14 amino acids. The V gene's germline CDR1 is LGHDT and CDR2 YNNKEL (reference sequence). Here the CDR3 reads CASSPPTASYEQYF. The CDR3 coding sequence is TGTGCCAGCAGCCCACCAACAGCTTCCTACGAGCAGTACTTC.

The chain uses TRBV20-1 and TRBJ2-5; no definite D call. Trimming shortened V by 2 bases and J by 3 bases, and 4 bases separated the two germline ends. CDR3 length equals 11 residues. Germline loops: CDR1 DFQATT, CDR2 SNEGSKA (reference sequence). The CDR3 region is CSARSKETQYF. CDR3 sequence (DNA): TGCAGTGCTAGATCCAAAGAGACCCAGTACTTC.

The gene calls are TRBV27 and TRBJ1-3, with TRBD1 matching over 7 bases. Looked up from germline, CDR1 is MNHEY and CDR2 is SMNVEV (reference sequence). The J segment lost 4 bases and the V segment lost 5 bases, leaving 8 bases of the junction unmatched. The CDR3 consists of 15 residues. CDR3: CASSPDRVKGNTIYF. CDR3 coding DNA: TGTGCCAGCAGTCCCGACAGGGTGAAGGGAAACACCATATATTTT.

The chain couples TRBV6-1 to TRBJ2-5, with 11 bases matching TRBD2. Germline-derived CDR1 and CDR2 are MNHNS and SASEGT. The CDR3 totals 15 residues. Trimming cost V 3 bases and J 5 bases; bases outside gene matches: 5. DNA of the CDR3: TGTGCCAGCAGTGATGTAGCGGGGGGGAGGGAGACCCAGTACTTC. It encodes CASSDVAGGRETQYF.

This clone occurred once. V gene TRBV6-1 combines with J gene TRBJ2-7, with a tentative D call TRBD2 (5 bases). The germline gives CDR1 MNHNS, CDR2 SASEGT. With 2 bases removed from V and 4 bases from J, the gap between germline ends came to 9 bases. The CDR3 is 13 residues long. CDR3 in DNA: TGTGCCAGCAGTGAACCAGGACTTTACGAGCAGTACTTC. It encodes CASSEPGLYEQYF.

This chain links TRBV6-5 with TRBJ2-7, with a weak D call TRBD2 (5 bases). V lost 6 bases to trimming and J lost 5 bases, with 17 bases between them. The CDR3 has 14 residues. Germline CDR1 reads MNHEY; CDR2 reads SVGAGI. CDR3 sequence: CASSPGPKRDEQYF. As DNA, the CDR3 is TGTGCCAGCAGCCCCGGACCAAAGAGGGACGAGCAGTACTTC.

This clone is a singleton in its sample. The chain is built from TRBV27 and TRBJ2-1, with 7 bases that match TRBD1. The CDR3 runs 15 residues. V trimming: 3 bases; J trimming: 8 bases; junction bases outside the gene matches: 10. Germline loops: CDR1 MNHEY, CDR2 SMNVEV (reference sequence). CDR3 sequence (DNA): TGTGCCAGCAGTTTGTTCGGGACAGAGTTCGATGAGCAGTTCTTC. Translating gives CASSLFGTEFDEQFF.

The chain combines TRBV19 with TRBJ1-4, with a weak D call TRBD1 (6 bases). Trimming took 5 bases from V and 8 from J, leaving 18 bases between them. This CDR3 is built from 15 residues. The germline gives CDR1 LNHDA, CDR2 SQIVND (reference sequence). CDR3 sequence: CASSLQGLGDEKLFF. The CDR3, as DNA: TGTGCCAGTAGTCTCCAGGGGTTGGGGGACGAAAAACTGTTTTTT.

The chain employs TRBV7-8 and TRBJ2-7, with 8 bases aligning to TRBD1. CDR3 size: 14 residues. Looked up from germline, CDR1 is SGHVS and CDR2 is FQNEAQ. Trimming took 5 bases from V and 3 from J; bases not matched to a gene: 6. As DNA, the CDR3 is TGTGCCAGCAGCCTCGCTACAGGGGGCTACGAGCAGTACTTC. Encoded protein: CASSLATGGYEQYF.

The chain recombines TRBV19 with TRBJ1-2, with D perhaps matching TRBD1 (5 bases). From germline, CDR1 is LNHDA and CDR2 SQIVND (reference sequence). This CDR3 has 14 amino acids. V was pared by 5 bases and J by 2 bases, with 12 bases between. CDR3 protein: CASSPAQGNYGYTF. CDR3 DNA sequence: TGTGCCAGTAGTCCTGCCCAGGGAAACTATGGCTACACCTTC.

The V call is TRBV29-1, the J call TRBJ2-5; 13 bases match TRBD2. The germline V gene encodes CDR1 SQVTM and CDR2 ANQGSEA. CDR3 length equals 14 residues. V lost 6 bases to trimming and J lost 1 base; unmatched junction nucleotides: 2. As DNA, the CDR3 is TGCAGCGTCCGGACTAGCGGGGGCCAAGAGACCCAGTACTTC. Translated, it gives CSVRTSGGQETQYF.

The J gene is TRBJ2-2, the V gene TRBV9, with TRBD1 matching over 10 bases. Germline lookup yields CDR1 SGDLS and CDR2 YYNGEE. With V trimmed by 4 bases and J by 4 bases, 4 bases remained unmatched. This CDR3 region has 15 residues. The CDR3 region has the DNA TGTGCCAGCAGCCCGGGACAGGGGATCACCGGGGAGCTGTTTTTT. Encoded protein: CASSPGQGITGELFF.

The chain carries TRBV6-2 or TRBV6-3 and TRBJ2-7, with 9 bases lining up with TRBD1. J was trimmed by 11 bases and V by 2 bases; bases with no gene match: 4. This CDR3 has 12 residues. CDR1 MNHEY and CDR2 SVGEGT come from the germline V gene. CDR3 nucleotide sequence: TGTGCCAGCAGTTACGGACAGGGGCCAAAGTACTTC. Amino acids: CASSYGQGPKYF.

The rearrangement uses TRBV18 and TRBJ2-5; 14 bases agree with TRBD2. J was trimmed by 5 bases and V by 2 bases; bases with no gene match: 7. From germline, CDR1 is KGHSH and CDR2 LQKENI. The CDR3 is made up of 17 amino acids. The CDR3 nucleotides read TGTGCCAGCTCACCAAGAGGACTAGCGGGGGGTTCCGAGACCCAGTACTTC. As protein: CASSPRGLAGGSETQYF. The whole variable domain, remainder taken from reference TRBV18 and TRBJ2-5, is NAGVMQNPRHLVRRRGQEARLRCSPMKGHSHVYWYRQLPEEGLKFMVYLQKENIIDESGMPKERFSAEFPKEGPSILRIQQVVRGDSAAYFCASSPRGLAGGSETQYFGPGTRLLVL.

The genes are TRBV9 and TRBJ1-3; TRBD1 matches at 7 bases. Germline CDR1 reads SGDLS; CDR2 reads YYNGEE. J gave up 1 base and V 3 bases, and 4 bases lay outside the gene matches. This CDR3 is 15 amino acids long. The CDR3 nucleotides read TGTGCCAGCAGCGCGGACAGGTCGTCTGGAAACACCATATATTTT. Its protein is CASSADRSSGNTIYF.

The chain is built from TRBV5-3 and TRBJ2-3; the match to TRBD2 covers 11 bases. TRBV5-3 is marked as an open reading frame, function uncertain. After removal of 3 bases from V and 0 bases from J, the junction contained 9 bases not matched to a gene. The CDR3 covers 18 residues. CDR3 bases: TGTGCCAGAAGCTGGAGACTAGCGGGGTATTCTAGCACAGATACGCAGTATTTT. Translating it yields CARSWRLAGYSSTDTQYF.

This clone occurred once. The CDR3 region has the DNA TGTGCCAGCAGCCAGGGTCTAGCGGGGACAGATACGCAGTATTTT. As protein: CASSQGLAGTDTQYF. This chain uses TRBV14 with TRBJ2-3; 9 bases align to TRBD2. The germline gives CDR1 SGHDN, CDR2 FVKESK. V was pared by 3 bases and J by 3 bases, with 4 bases of the junction left unmatched. This CDR3 region has 15 residues.

V is TRBV6-6 and J is TRBJ1-4, with D possibly TRBD1 on 5 matching bases. Trimming stripped 6 bases from V and 4 bases from J, with 18 bases between. The CDR3 runs to 16 residues. CDR1 and CDR2 (germline): MNHNY, SVGAGI (reference sequence). This chain's CDR3 is CASRSAGIQNNEKLFF. CDR3 DNA: TGTGCCAGCAGATCAGCAGGGATTCAGAATAATGAAAAACTGTTTTTT.